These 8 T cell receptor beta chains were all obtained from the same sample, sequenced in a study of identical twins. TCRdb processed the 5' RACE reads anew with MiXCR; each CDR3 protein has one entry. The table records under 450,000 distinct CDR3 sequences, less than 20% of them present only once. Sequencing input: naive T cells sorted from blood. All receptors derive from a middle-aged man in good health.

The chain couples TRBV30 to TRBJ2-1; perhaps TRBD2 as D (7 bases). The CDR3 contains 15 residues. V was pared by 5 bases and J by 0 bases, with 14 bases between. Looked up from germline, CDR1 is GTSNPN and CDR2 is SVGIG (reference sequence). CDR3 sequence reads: CAWGGAGNSYNEQFF. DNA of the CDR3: TGTGCCTGGGGGGGGGCGGGGAACTCCTACAATGAGCAGTTCTTC.

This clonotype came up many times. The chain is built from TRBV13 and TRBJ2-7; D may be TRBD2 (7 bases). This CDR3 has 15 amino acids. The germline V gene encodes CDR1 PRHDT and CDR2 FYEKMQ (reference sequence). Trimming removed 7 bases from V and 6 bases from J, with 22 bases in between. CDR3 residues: CASKQGGGRSAEQYF. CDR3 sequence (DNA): TGTGCCAGCAAACAAGGGGGAGGGCGGTCCGCCGAGCAGTACTTC.

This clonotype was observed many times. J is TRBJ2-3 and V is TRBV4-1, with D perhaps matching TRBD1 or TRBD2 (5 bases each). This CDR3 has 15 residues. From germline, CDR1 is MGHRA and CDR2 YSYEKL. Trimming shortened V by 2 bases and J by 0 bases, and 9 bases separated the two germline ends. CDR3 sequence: CASSQYRTSTDTQYF. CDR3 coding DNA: TGCGCCAGCAGCCAATACAGGACTAGCACAGATACGCAGTATTTT.

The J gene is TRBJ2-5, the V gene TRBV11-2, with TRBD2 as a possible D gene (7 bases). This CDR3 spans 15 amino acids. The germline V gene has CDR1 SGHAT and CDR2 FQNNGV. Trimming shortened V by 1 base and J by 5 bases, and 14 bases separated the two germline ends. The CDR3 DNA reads TGTGCCAGCAGCTTAGGGGGGGGCAGGTCGGAGACCCAGTACTTC. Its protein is CASSLGGGRSETQYF.

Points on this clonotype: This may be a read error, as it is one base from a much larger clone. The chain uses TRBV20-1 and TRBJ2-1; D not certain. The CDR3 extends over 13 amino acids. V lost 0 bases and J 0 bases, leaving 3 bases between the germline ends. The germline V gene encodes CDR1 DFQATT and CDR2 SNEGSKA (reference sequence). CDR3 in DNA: TGCAGTGCTAGAGAGTACTCCTACAATGAGCAGTTCTTC. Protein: CSAREYSYNEQFF.

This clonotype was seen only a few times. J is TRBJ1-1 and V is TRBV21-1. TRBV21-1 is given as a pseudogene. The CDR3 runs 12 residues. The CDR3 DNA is TGTGCCAGCAGCCCTTTTAAAACTGAAGCTTTCTTT. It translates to CASSPFKTEAFF.

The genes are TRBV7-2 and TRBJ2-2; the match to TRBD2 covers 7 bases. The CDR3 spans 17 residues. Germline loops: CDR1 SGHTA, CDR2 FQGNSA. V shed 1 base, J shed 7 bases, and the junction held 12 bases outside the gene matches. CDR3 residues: CASSLGSSGTIIGELFF. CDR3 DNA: TGTGCCAGCAGCTTAGGTTCCTCCGGGACTATCATCGGGGAGCTGTTTTTT.

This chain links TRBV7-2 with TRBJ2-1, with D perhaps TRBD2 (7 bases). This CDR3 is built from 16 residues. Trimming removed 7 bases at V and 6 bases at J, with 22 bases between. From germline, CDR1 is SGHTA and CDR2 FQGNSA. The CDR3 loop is CASTPQGLRGSNEQFF. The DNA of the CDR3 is TGTGCCAGCACCCCACAGGGACTACGGGGGAGCAATGAGCAGTTCTTC.